These 6 T cell receptor beta chains were all obtained from the same sample, sequenced in a study of CD8 T cells in ankylosing spondylitis. Via MiXCR, TCRdb re-called the 5' RACE reads, giving one row per CDR3 protein. The sample holds fewer than 250,000 distinct CDR3 sequences; over 9.5% are singletons and the top ten take 2.5% to 3%. Sample: blood, either unsorted or a sorted T cell fraction (not recorded which). These receptors were obtained from a male donor with ankylosing spondylitis or in good health (not recorded which).

This clonotype was picked up a small number of times. The rearrangement links TRBV29-1 to TRBJ1-4; 10 nucleotides line up with TRBD1. Germline V gene lookup returns CDR1 SQVTM and CDR2 ANQGSEA. The CDR3 runs 14 residues. V lost 0 bases and J lost 8; bases outside the gene matches: 3. For the CDR3, the DNA is TGCAGCGTTGAAGATCGACAGGGGGCGGAAAAACTGTTTTTT. Its translation is CSVEDRQGAEKLFF.

The CDR3 DNA sequence: TGTGCCAGCAGCCTAGGGGGGTTTCTCTACAATGAGCAGTTCTTC. This translates into CASSLGGFLYNEQFF. The chain combines TRBV27 with TRBJ2-1, with D tentatively TRBD1 or TRBD2 (6 bases each). This CDR3 has 15 amino acids. V shed 6 bases and J shed 3 bases, with 15 bases lying between them. CDR1 MNHEY and CDR2 SMNVEV come from the germline V gene (reference sequence).

This clonotype was detected many times. J is TRBJ1-4 and V is TRBV20-1; no clear D gene. From germline, CDR1 is DFQATT and CDR2 SNEGSKA (reference sequence). With 2 bases removed from V and 5 bases from J, the gap between germline ends came to 12 bases. CDR3 length equals 14 residues. CDR3 sequence: CSARLVRPNEKLFF. The CDR3 bases are TGCAGTGCTAGACTGGTTCGGCCCAATGAAAAACTGTTTTTT.

In this sample, this clonotype turned up many times. The chain combines TRBV29-1 with TRBJ2-3, with a weak D call TRBD2 (6 bases). CDR1 SQVTM and CDR2 ANQGSEA come from the germline V gene. Trimming shortened V by 7 bases and J by 4 bases, and 12 bases separated the two germline ends. The CDR3 covers 12 residues. CDR3 sequence: CSATDYADTQYF. As DNA, the CDR3 is TGCAGCGCCACGGACTACGCAGATACGCAGTATTTT.

This clonotype came up many times. V is TRBV20-1 and J is TRBJ1-1; TRBD1 agrees at 7 bases. The CDR3 runs to 14 residues. Trimming cost V 6 bases and J 5 bases; bases outside gene matches: 12. Germline V gene lookup returns CDR1 DFQATT and CDR2 SNEGSKA (reference sequence). CDR3 loop: CSAAGGRGSTEAFF. The CDR3 coding sequence is TGCAGTGCCGCCGGGGGCAGGGGGAGTACTGAAGCTTTCTTT.

This clonotype was detected many times. V gene TRBV20-1 combines with J gene TRBJ1-1, with D possibly TRBD1 on 5 matching bases. Germline lookup yields CDR1 DFQATT and CDR2 SNEGSKA (reference sequence). The CDR3 sequence is 14 residues long. Trimming took 3 bases from V and 1 from J, leaving 12 bases between them. For the CDR3, the DNA is TGCAGTGCTAGGGAGGGGCACGGGAACACTGAAGCTTTCTTT. Its translation is CSAREGHGNTEAFF.